The present TCR beta chain was sequenced within a study of T cell changes during pregnancy in multiple sclerosis. Germline lookup yields CDR1 SGHTA and CDR2 FQGNSA. The junction had 18 bases not matched to a gene; V was cut back by 7 bases and J by 4 bases. This CDR3 is built from 18 residues. Sequenced by immunoSEQ multiplex PCR; TCRdb stores in-frame clones only, minus some. Among more than 15,000 clones listed, approximately 80% were seen once. This receptor was identified in a female donor in good health, enrolled as a control in a pregnancy study. This chain connects TRBV7-2 to TRBJ2-3, with 9 bases aligning to TRBD2. The source material was CD8+ T cells from peripheral blood mononuclear cells, sampled after pregnancy. The CDR3 sequence: CASTPARAGGLFADTQYF. The CDR3 DNA reads as TGTGCCAGCACCCCTGCCAGGGCGGGGGGGCTATTTGCAGATACGCAGTATTTT.